The TCR beta chain described here comes from a study of CD4 and CD8 cells across lung adenocarcinoma regions (dated by TCRdb to 2016 to 2019). Regarding the research as a whole: To look at intratumor heterogeneity in the T cell receptor repertoire, the study compared tumor centers against tumor margins.

The CDR3 holds 12 amino acids from the cysteine to the phenylalanine. Only the CDR3 DNA is retained, 36 bases long and in frame from the first base. V loses 11 bases of germline sequence and J loses 7 bases, and the interval between the two ends is 16 bases. Based on the germline V gene, the CDR1 and CDR2 sequences are ENHRY and SYGVKD. With regard to this clonotype: Its antigen is currently not known. Base qualities are missing; no much larger clone stands one base away.

Patients with localized lung adenocarcinoma, a subtype of non-small cell lung cancer, were used as donors. Samples were obtained from the centers of localized lung adenocarcinomas. For TCR repertoire analysis, CD8+ T cells taken from tumor tissue were profiled apart from CD4+ T cells. Library prep was done by PCR. The sequencer was a HiSeq X Ten. TCRdb ran its own pipeline on the public reads, namely fastp trimming at Q25 and MiXCR clone calling, and kept in-frame beta chains. A single entry per CDR3 protein holds the most common genes and DNA from its merged rows. The sample table shows some 7,800 distinct CDR3 sequences, and roughly 44% are seen once. The ten largest clonotypes hold roughly 95% of the sample.

Sequencing used CD8+ T cells from the center of a lung tumor. In light of the paper, this sample's cell subset or site label describes: tumor center region. The source of this sequence is a male donor with lung adenocarcinoma. The CD4 and CD8 labels of this study may be unreliable. The rearrangement joined TRBV10-3 to TRBJ2-3; TRBD1 is a weak D gene call, 6 bases matching. The nucleotides read TGTGCCTCACAGGGCCTTGGTTATACGCAGTATTTT. This codes for CASQGLGYTQYF.